A selection of T cell receptor beta chains follows, all from one sample in a study of OX40 agonist ivuxolimab in advanced cancers. TCRdb keeps only in-frame clones here, not all; method: immunoSEQ multiplex PCR. The sample includes tens of thousands of clones, about 88% of them seen just once. The material was CD4+ or CD8+ T cells sorted from blood, obtained in a trial of the OX40 agonist ivuxolimab. The receptor source for this set is an adult with an advanced solid tumor such as melanoma, head and neck, liver or kidney cancer. Each CDR3 is given with its conserved first and last residue. D genes are given only for firm matches. The listing skips clone size in some rows; elsewhere it reads once, few, many or a size class.

J gene: TRBJ2-3; D gene: NA; clone size: few; V gene: TRBV7-2; CDR3 DNA: TGTGCCAGCAGCTTAGTATCACAGGGAGCAGATACGCAGTATTTT; CDR3 protein: CASSLVSQGADTQYF
J gene: TRBJ1-2; D gene: NA; clone size: NA; V gene: TRBV4-2; CDR3 DNA: TGTGCCAGCAGCCAAGGAGGGACGGGATTCTATGGCTACACCTTC; CDR3 protein: CASSQGGTGFYGYTF
J gene: TRBJ1-1; D gene: NA; clone size: NA; V gene: TRBV30; CDR3 DNA: TGTGCCTGGAGTCTAGGGCCTGAAGCTTTCTTT; CDR3 protein: CAWSLGPEAFF
J gene: TRBJ2-7; D gene: NA; clone size: NA; V gene: TRBV7-2; CDR3 DNA: TGTGCCAGCAGCTTCGCCAGGGAGACCTACGAGCAGTACTTC; CDR3 protein: CASSFARETYEQYF
J gene: TRBJ1-5; D gene: NA; clone size: NA; V gene: TRBV21-1; CDR3 DNA: TGTGCCAGCATCCACAGGGGAGGCGATCAGCCCCAGCATTTT; CDR3 protein: CASIHRGGDQPQHF
J gene: TRBJ2-7; D gene: NA; clone size: once; V gene: TRBV28; CDR3 DNA: TGTGCCAGCAGGAACAGGAACCGGTACTACGAGCAGTACTTC; CDR3 protein: CASRNRNRYYEQYF
J gene: TRBJ2-5; D gene: NA; clone size: NA; V gene: TRBV30; CDR3 DNA: TGTGCCTGGATCATGGGCAGTTCGGAGACCCAGTACTTC; CDR3 protein: CAWIMGSSETQYF
J gene: TRBJ1-2; D gene: TRBD1; clone size: NA; V gene: TRBV5-1; CDR3 DNA: TGCGCCAGCAGCTTGACAGGGGATCCATCTATACTAGATGGCTACACCTTC; CDR3 protein: CASSLTGDPSILDGYTF
J gene: TRBJ2-2; D gene: NA; clone size: NA; V gene: TRBV6-5; CDR3 DNA: TGTGCCAGCATAGCTAGGAGTCCTACCACCGGGGAGCTGTTTTTT; CDR3 protein: CASIARSPTTGELFF
J gene: TRBJ1-5; D gene: NA; clone size: NA; V gene: TRBV9; CDR3 DNA: TGTGCCAGCAGCGTAAATGTCCTCAGCAATCAGCCCCAGCATTTT; CDR3 protein: CASSVNVLSNQPQHF
J gene: TRBJ2-7; D gene: NA; clone size: NA; V gene: TRBV5-6; CDR3 DNA: TGTGCCAGCAGCTTCCCTCGGGCCTACGAGCAGTACTTC; CDR3 protein: CASSFPRAYEQYF
J gene: TRBJ2-7; D gene: NA; clone size: NA; V gene: TRBV27; CDR3 DNA: TGTGCCAGCAGTTTAAGGGTTGGAGCCGGAGACTACGAGCAGTACTTC; CDR3 protein: CASSLRVGAGDYEQYF
J gene: TRBJ1-3; D gene: TRBD1; clone size: NA; V gene: TRBV5-5; CDR3 DNA: TGTGCCAGCAGCCAACCCGAGGTAGGGGGCAACGGAAACACCATATATTTT; CDR3 protein: CASSQPEVGGNGNTIYF
J gene: TRBJ2-4; D gene: TRBD1; clone size: NA; V gene: TRBV25-1; CDR3 DNA: TGTGCCAGCAGTGAACCGGGACAGAGGAACATTCAGTACTTC; CDR3 protein: CASSEPGQRNIQYF
J gene: TRBJ2-7; D gene: NA; clone size: few; V gene: TRBV19; CDR3 DNA: TGTGCCAGTAGTATGGGCAGGGGCTACGAGCAGTACTTC; CDR3 protein: CASSMGRGYEQYF
J gene: TRBJ1-1; D gene: NA; clone size: NA; V gene: TRBV18; CDR3 DNA: TGTGCCAGCTCACGCGGCTCTGAAACTCACACTGAAGCTTTCTTT; CDR3 protein: CASSRGSETHTEAFF
J gene: TRBJ2-1; D gene: TRBD1; clone size: NA; V gene: TRBV7-8; CDR3 DNA: TGTGCCAGCTTCCCACAGGGGAGATACAATGAGCAGTTCTTC; CDR3 protein: CASFPQGRYNEQFF
J gene: TRBJ2-7; D gene: NA; clone size: NA; V gene: TRBV4-3; CDR3 DNA: TGCGCCAGCAGCCAATATCTCGCCACAGAGTACGAGCAGTACTTC; CDR3 protein: CASSQYLATEYEQYF
J gene: TRBJ1-1; D gene: NA; clone size: NA; V gene: TRBV9; CDR3 DNA: TGTGCCAGCAGCGCCAACACAGGGAGTGGTACTGAAGCTTTCTTT; CDR3 protein: CASSANTGSGTEAFF
J gene: TRBJ1-3; D gene: NA; clone size: NA; V gene: TRBV6-1; CDR3 DNA: TGTGCCAGCAGTGGTCGGAATCGTGGAAACACCATATATTTT; CDR3 protein: CASSGRNRGNTIYF
J gene: TRBJ2-5; D gene: TRBD2; clone size: NA; V gene: TRBV6-5; CDR3 DNA: TGTGCCAGCAGTTACAGGGCTAGCGGGGGCCAAGAGACCCAGTACTTC; CDR3 protein: CASSYRASGGQETQYF
J gene: TRBJ1-4; D gene: NA; clone size: NA; V gene: TRBV19; CDR3 DNA: TGTGCCAGTAGTATTAGGGGTCGGGGAGAAAAACTGTTTTTT; CDR3 protein: CASSIRGRGEKLFF
J gene: TRBJ1-1; D gene: NA; clone size: NA; V gene: TRBV18; CDR3 DNA: TGTGCCAGCTCACCTAACCTACCTGTGGTTGGCACTGAAGCTTTCTTT; CDR3 protein: CASSPNLPVVGTEAFF
J gene: TRBJ2-5; D gene: TRBD1; clone size: NA; V gene: TRBV30; CDR3 DNA: TGTGCCTGGAGTCCCTCGACAGGGGTGCAGACCCAGTACTTC; CDR3 protein: CAWSPSTGVQTQYF
J gene: TRBJ1-1; D gene: TRBD1; clone size: NA; V gene: TRBV11-1; CDR3 DNA: TGTGCCAGCACCAGGGACAGGGACACTGAAGCTTTCTTT; CDR3 protein: CASTRDRDTEAFF
J gene: TRBJ1-3; D gene: TRBD1; clone size: NA; V gene: TRBV18; CDR3 DNA: TGTGCCAGCTCACCCCGTGACAGGGACCTTGGAAACACCATATATTTT; CDR3 protein: CASSPRDRDLGNTIYF
J gene: TRBJ1-4; D gene: NA; clone size: NA; V gene: TRBV6-5; CDR3 DNA: TGTGCCAGCAGTTACACGGGAAATGAAAAACTGTTTTTT; CDR3 protein: CASSYTGNEKLFF
J gene: TRBJ2-3; D gene: NA; clone size: NA; V gene: TRBV2; CDR3 DNA: TGTGCCAGCAGTGAAGGGAAGACAGCGACTAGCACAGATACGCAGTATTTT; CDR3 protein: CASSEGKTATSTDTQYF
J gene: TRBJ2-7; D gene: TRBD1; clone size: once; V gene: TRBV6-6; CDR3 DNA: TGTGCCAGCAGTTACCCGCCGGGACAGGGCTCCTACGAGCAGTACTTC; CDR3 protein: CASSYPPGQGSYEQYF